A selection of T cell receptor beta chains follows, all from one sample in a study of OX40 agonist ivuxolimab in advanced cancers. Sequencing was performed with immunoSEQ multiplex PCR; in TCRdb, only in-frame clones are kept and a portion is missing. This sample has fewer than 60,000 clones; over 75% occur once, and the top ten carry 6.5% to 9%. Sample: CD4+ or CD8+ T cells sorted from blood, taken in a trial of the OX40 agonist ivuxolimab. The receptors were gathered from an adult with an advanced solid tumor such as melanoma, head and neck, liver or kidney cancer. Each CDR3 is given with its conserved first and last residue.

TRBJ2-1 | TRBV7-2 | CASSFRTTYNEQFF
TRBJ2-7 | TRBV19 | CASRDREGAYEQYF
TRBJ2-7 | TRBV27 | CASSLWAGDEQYF
TRBJ2-1 | TRBV7-9 | CASSFTRVNEQFF
TRBJ2-6 | TRBV5-8 | CASRSSGANVLTF
TRBJ2-3 | TRBV5-4 | CASSRDPGGSTDTQYF
- | TRBV9 | CASSVGAGGYEQYF
TRBJ1-1 | TRBV29-1 | CSVENTGAPEAFF
TRBJ2-1 | TRBV29-1 | CSGRTGGLGANEQFF
TRBJ2-3 | TRBV13 | CASSFLTPGLDPIASSTDTQYF
TRBJ1-2 | TRBV25-1 | CASSSRGGSYGYTF
TRBJ2-1 | TRBV30 | CAWSQNNEQFF
TRBJ2-3 | TRBV6-6 | CASSYSGGRADTQYF
TRBJ1-2 | TRBV11-2 | CASSLDRWDTSYGYTF
TRBJ2-7 | TRBV9 | CASSVQPGGVEQYF
TRBJ2-7 | TRBV6-6 | CASSSYRGPYEQYF
TRBJ2-2 | TRBV7-9 | CASPSNRGDIGELFF
TRBJ1-1 | TRBV27 | CASSNHGSTEAFF
TRBJ2-3 | TRBV7-8 | CASSPRRGAREDTQYF
TRBJ2-5 | TRBV6-5 | CASSRQRGETQYF
TRBJ1-2 | TRBV7-2 | CASSLMPQGAVGYTF
TRBJ2-3 | TRBV28 | CASSSLAGGSDTQYF
TRBJ2-3 | TRBV19 | CASSRTGLSTDTQYF
TRBJ2-2 | TRBV2 | CASLTSSSINTGELFF
TRBJ2-7 | TRBV5-8 | CASSLFDGFIYEQYF
TRBJ1-4 | TRBV6-5 | CASSLGTGFNEKLFF
TRBJ2-1 | TRBV13 | CASSSPRTGVDYNEQFF
TRBJ2-7 | TRBV4-2 | CASSPSLVFYEQYF
TRBJ2-5 | TRBV19 | CASSKRVGRVQETQYF
TRBJ2-2 | TRBV18 | CASSPRQTGELFF
TRBJ2-5 | TRBV2 | CASRWTSGRETQYF
TRBJ2-3 | TRBV10-1 | CASSGSRRMSTDTQYF
TRBJ2-3 | TRBV20-1 | CSAREGVTQYF
TRBJ2-7 | TRBV19 | CASSTRGSASGSRGAYEQYF
TRBJ1-1 | TRBV10-3 | CAISEFQGDTEAFF
TRBJ2-1 | TRBV18 | CASSPDYAGGFNEQFF
TRBJ1-5 | TRBV11-3 | CASSLIGSTNSNQPQHF
TRBJ1-1 | TRBV5-6 | CASSLYTGEAFF
TRBJ2-7 | TRBV5-8 | CASSLVFEQYF
TRBJ1-1 | TRBV6-5 | CASSYREGMTDTEAFF
TRBJ2-5 | TRBV19 | CASSTTSVQETQYF
TRBJ1-2 | TRBV7-9 | CASSASGDPGYGYTF
TRBJ2-7 | TRBV7-9 | CASSLASRTYEQYF
TRBJ2-3 | TRBV11-3 | CASSLGRSTDTQYF
TRBJ1-1 | TRBV6-5 | CASSYLGHEAFF
TRBJ2-2 | TRBV9 | CASSVGGGAGELFF
TRBJ2-6 | TRBV5-1 | CASSTGGSGANVLTF
- | TRBV7-9 | CASSHSIDRGDEQYF
TRBJ2-7 | TRBV6-6 | CASSYGYYEQYF
TRBJ2-7 | TRBV7-2 | CASSSRGSGRIEQYF
TRBJ1-6 | TRBV5-5 | CASSTMDRVDSPLHF
TRBJ1-2 | TRBV5-6 | CASSLYGRADYGYTF
TRBJ1-1 | TRBV2 | CASRSPGTVNTEAFF
TRBJ2-7 | TRBV5-8 | CASSSGDRRGYEQYF